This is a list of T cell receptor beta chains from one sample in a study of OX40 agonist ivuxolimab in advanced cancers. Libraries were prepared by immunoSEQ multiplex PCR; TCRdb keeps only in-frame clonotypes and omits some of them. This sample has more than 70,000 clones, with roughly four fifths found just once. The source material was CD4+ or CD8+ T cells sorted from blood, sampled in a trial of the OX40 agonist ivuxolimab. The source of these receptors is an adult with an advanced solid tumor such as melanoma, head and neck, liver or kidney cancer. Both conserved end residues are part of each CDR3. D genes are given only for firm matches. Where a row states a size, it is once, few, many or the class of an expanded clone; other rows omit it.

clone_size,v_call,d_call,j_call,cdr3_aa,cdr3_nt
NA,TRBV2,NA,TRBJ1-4,CAGTVSANEKLFF,TGTGCCGGCACAGTCTCCGCTAATGAAAAACTGTTTTTT
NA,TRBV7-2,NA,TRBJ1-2,CASSPRRTPGYTF,TGTGCCAGCAGCCCCCGACGGACCCCTGGCTACACCTTC
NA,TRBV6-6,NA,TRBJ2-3,CASSDLGTYTDTQYF,TGTGCCAGCAGTGACCTGGGCACCTACACAGATACGCAGTATTTT
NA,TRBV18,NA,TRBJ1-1,CASSPRALNTEAFF,TGTGCCAGCTCACCCCGGGCCCTCAACACTGAAGCTTTCTTT
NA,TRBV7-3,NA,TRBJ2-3,CASSLQMGDTQYF,TGTGCCAGCAGCTTACAAATGGGGGATACGCAGTATTTT
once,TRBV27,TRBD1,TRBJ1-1,CASRGTGGTTEAFF,TGTGCCAGCAGGGGGACAGGGGGTACTACTGAAGCTTTCTTT
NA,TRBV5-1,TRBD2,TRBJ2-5,CASSSSLTSGTQETQYF,TGCGCCAGCAGCTCCTCTCTGACTAGCGGGACGCAAGAGACCCAGTACTTC
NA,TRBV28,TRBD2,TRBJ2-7,CASSFRGLAGIEQYF,TGTGCCAGCAGTTTTCGTGGACTAGCGGGAATTGAGCAGTACTTC
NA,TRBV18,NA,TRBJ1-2,CASSAATRAYGYTF,TGTGCCAGCTCAGCGGCTACCCGAGCCTATGGCTACACCTTC
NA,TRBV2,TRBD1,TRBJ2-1,CASVRDRGYNEQFF,TGTGCCAGCGTTCGGGACAGGGGATACAATGAGCAGTTCTTC
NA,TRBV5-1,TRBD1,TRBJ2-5,CASSYAGQGGETQYF,TGCGCCAGCAGCTATGCGGGACAGGGTGGAGAGACCCAGTACTTC